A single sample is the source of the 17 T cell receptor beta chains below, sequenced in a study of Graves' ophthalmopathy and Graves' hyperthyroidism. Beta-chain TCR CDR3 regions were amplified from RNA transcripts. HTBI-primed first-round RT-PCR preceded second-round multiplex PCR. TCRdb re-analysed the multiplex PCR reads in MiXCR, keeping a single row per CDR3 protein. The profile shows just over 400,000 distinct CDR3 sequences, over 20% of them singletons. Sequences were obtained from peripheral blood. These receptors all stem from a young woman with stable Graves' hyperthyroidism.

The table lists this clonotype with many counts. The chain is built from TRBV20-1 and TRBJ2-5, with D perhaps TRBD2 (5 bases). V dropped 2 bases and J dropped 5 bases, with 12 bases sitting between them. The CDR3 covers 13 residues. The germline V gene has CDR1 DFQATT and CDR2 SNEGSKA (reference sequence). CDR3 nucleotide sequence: TGCAGTGCTAGACCCAGCGGCTCCGAGACCCAGTACTTC. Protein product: CSARPSGSETQYF.

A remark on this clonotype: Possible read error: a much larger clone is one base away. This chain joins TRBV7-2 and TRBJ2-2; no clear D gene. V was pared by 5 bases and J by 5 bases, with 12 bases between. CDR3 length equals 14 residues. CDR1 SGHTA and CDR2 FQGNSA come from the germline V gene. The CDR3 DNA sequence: TGTGCCAGCAGCATGTCTTGGGTTACCGGGGAGCTGTTTTTT. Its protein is CASSMSWVTGELFF.

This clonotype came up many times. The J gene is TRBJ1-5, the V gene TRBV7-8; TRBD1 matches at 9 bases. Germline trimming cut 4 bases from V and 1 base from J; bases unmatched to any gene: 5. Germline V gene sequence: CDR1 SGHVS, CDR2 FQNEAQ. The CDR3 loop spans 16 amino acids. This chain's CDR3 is CASSSNRGLSNQPQHF. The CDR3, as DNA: TGTGCCAGCAGCTCTAACAGGGGGCTCAGCAATCAGCCCCAGCATTTT.

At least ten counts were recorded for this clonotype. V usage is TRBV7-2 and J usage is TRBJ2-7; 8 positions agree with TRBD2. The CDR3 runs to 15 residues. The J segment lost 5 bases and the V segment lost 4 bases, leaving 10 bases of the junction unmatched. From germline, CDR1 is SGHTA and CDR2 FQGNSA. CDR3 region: CASSSVAGFSHEQYF. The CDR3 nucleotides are TGTGCCAGCAGCTCGGTAGCGGGATTTTCCCACGAGCAGTACTTC.

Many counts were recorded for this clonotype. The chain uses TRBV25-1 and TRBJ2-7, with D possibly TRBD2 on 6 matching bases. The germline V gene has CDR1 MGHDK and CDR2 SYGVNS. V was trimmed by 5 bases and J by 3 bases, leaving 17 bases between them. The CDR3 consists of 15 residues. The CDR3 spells CASSQLGTDNYEQYF. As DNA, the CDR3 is TGTGCCAGCAGTCAGTTAGGGACTGACAACTACGAGCAGTACTTC.

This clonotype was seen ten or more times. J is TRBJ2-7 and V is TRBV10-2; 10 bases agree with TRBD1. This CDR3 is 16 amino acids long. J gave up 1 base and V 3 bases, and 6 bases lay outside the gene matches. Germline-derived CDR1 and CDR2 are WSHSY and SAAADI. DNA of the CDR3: TGCGCCAGCAGTGATCTCTTGGGACAGGGGTCCTACGAGCAGTACTTC. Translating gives CASSDLLGQGSYEQYF.

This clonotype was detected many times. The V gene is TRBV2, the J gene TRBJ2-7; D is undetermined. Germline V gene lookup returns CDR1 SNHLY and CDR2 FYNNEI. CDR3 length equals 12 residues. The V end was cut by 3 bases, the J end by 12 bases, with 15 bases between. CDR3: CASSDRQSPGYF. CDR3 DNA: TGTGCCAGCAGTGACCGGCAGTCCCCCGGGTACTTC. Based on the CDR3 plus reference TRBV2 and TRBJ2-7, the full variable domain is EPEVTQTPSHQVTQMGQEVILRCVPISNHLYFYWYRQILGQKVEFLVSFYNNEISEKSEIFDDQFSVERPDGSNFTLKIRSTKLEDSAMYFCASSDRQSPGYFGPGTRLTVT.

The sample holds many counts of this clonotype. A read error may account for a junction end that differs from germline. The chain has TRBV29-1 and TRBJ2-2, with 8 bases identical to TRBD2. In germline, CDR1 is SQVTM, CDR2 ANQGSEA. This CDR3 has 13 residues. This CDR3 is CSVNGRGTRELFF. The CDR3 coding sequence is TGCAGCGTTAACGGGAGGGGCACCCGGGAGCTGTTTTTT.

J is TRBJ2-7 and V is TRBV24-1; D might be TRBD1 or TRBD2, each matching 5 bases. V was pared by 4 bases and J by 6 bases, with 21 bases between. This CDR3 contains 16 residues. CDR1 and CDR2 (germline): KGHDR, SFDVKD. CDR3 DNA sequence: TGTGCCACCAGTGACGGGACGTCGGGTAAAGTCTTCGAGCAGTACTTC. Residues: CATSDGTSGKVFEQYF.

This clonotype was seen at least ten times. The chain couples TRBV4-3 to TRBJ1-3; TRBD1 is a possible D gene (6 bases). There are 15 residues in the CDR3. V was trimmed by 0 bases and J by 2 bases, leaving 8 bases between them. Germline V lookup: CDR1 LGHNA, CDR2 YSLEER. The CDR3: CASSQDTGTGNTIYF. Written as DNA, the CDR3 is TGCGCCAGCAGCCAAGATACAGGGACTGGAAACACCATATATTTT.

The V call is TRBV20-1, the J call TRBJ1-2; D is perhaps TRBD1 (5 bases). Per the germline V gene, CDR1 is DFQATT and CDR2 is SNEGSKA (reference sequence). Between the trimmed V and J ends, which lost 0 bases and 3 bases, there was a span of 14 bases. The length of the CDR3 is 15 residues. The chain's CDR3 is CSARDTRGVDYGYTF. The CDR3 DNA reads TGCAGTGCTAGAGATACTCGGGGGGTGGACTATGGCTACACCTTC.

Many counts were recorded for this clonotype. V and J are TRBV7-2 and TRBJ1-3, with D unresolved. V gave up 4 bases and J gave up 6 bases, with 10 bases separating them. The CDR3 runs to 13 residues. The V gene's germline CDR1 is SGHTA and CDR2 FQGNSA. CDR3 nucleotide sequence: TGTGCCAGCAGCTCCGGACCCATAAACACCATATATTTT. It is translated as CASSSGPINTIYF.

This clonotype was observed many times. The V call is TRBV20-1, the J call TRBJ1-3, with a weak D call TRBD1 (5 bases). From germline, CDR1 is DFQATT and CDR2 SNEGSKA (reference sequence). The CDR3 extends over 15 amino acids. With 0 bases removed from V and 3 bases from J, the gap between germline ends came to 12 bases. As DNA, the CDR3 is TGCAGTGCTAGAGATCGGCAGGGAGTTGGAAACACCATATATTTT. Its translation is CSARDRQGVGNTIYF.

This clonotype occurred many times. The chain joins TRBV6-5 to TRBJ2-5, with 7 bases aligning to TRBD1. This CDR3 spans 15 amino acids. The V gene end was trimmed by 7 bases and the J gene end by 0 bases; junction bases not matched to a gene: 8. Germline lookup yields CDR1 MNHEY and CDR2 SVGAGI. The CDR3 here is CASTPPTGDQETQYF. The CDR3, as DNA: TGTGCCAGCACCCCTCCAACAGGGGACCAAGAGACCCAGTACTTC.

The CDR3 nucleotides read TGTGCCAGCAGTTTGGAGGTAGCGGAAGAGACCCAGTACTTC. It codes for CASSLEVAEETQYF. This rearrangement joins TRBV12-3 or TRBV12-4 to TRBJ2-5; the D gene is possibly TRBD2 (6 bases). Deletions cut 3 bases from V and 3 bases from J, with 11 bases between. The CDR3 length is 14 residues.

CDR3 coding DNA: TGTGCCAGCAGCCCGCCCCGGCAGGGGTACACTGAAGCTTTCTTT. It translates to CASSPPRQGYTEAFF. The V call is TRBV12-3 or TRBV12-4, the J call TRBJ1-1; maybe TRBD1 (6 bases). This CDR3 region has 15 residues. The V and J ends lost 6 bases and 3 bases respectively, with 17 bases between them.

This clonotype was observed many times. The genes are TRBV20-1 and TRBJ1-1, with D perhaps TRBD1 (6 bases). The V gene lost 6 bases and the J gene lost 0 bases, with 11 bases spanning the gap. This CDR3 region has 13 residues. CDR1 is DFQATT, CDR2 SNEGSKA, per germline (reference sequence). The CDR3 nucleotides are TGCAGTGCCGCTTGGGGGCTGAACACTGAAGCTTTCTTT. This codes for CSAAWGLNTEAFF.